This TCR beta chain is from a study of PD-1 blockade in mismatch repair-deficient tumors. General study findings and limits: After pembrolizumab, tumor-resident clones rose rapidly, then generally contracted before radiologic responses.

Clones were read by immunoSEQ multiplex PCR, and TCRdb kept only the in-frame ones, dropping some. The data show some 84,000 clones, around 85% seen once. The CDR3 has 15 amino acids. V lost 2 bases to trimming and J lost 1 base, with 11 bases between them. Germline V lookup: CDR1 SEHNR, CDR2 FQNEAQ (reference sequence). About this clone itself: What it binds is unknown.

The TCR-sequenced patients were a few responders to pembrolizumab. V and J are TRBV7-9 and TRBJ1-1; D perhaps matches TRBD1 (6 bases). The receptor was isolated from an adult with mismatch repair-deficient cancer. The sequences come from peripheral blood, collected 12 weeks after starting pembrolizumab. CDR3 loop: CASSLSQGQNTEAFF. Written as DNA, the CDR3 is TGTGCCAGCAGCTTATCACAGGGCCAGAACACTGAAGCTTTCTTT.